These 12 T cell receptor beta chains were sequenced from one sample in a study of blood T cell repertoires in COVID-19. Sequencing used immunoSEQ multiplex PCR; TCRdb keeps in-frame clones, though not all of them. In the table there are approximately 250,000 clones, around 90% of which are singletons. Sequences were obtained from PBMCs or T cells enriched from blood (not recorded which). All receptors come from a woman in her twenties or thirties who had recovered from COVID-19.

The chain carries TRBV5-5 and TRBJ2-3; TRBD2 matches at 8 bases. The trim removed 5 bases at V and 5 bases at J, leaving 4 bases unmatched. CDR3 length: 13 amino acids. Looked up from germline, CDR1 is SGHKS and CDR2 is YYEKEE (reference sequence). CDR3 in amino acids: CASSGTRGDTQYF. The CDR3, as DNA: TGTGCCAGCAGTGGGACTAGGGGAGATACGCAGTATTTT.

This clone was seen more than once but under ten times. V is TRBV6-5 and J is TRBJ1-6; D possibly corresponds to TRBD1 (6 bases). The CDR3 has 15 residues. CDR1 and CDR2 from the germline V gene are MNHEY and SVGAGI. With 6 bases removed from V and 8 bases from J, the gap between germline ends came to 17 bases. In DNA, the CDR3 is TGTGCCAGCAGGGACAGACCGGTCGAATATTCACCCCTCCACTTT. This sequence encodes CASRDRPVEYSPLHF.

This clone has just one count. The CDR3 region has the DNA TGTGCCAGCAGTGCTGCCTTTAGGGGGTTAGGGAATCAGCCCCAGCATTTT. Translated, it gives CASSAAFRGLGNQPQHF. This sequence joins TRBV28 and TRBJ1-5; perhaps TRBD1 as D (6 bases). This CDR3 is 17 amino acids long. V was pared by 5 bases and J by 4 bases, with 21 bases between. Germline V lookup: CDR1 MDHEN, CDR2 SYDVKM.

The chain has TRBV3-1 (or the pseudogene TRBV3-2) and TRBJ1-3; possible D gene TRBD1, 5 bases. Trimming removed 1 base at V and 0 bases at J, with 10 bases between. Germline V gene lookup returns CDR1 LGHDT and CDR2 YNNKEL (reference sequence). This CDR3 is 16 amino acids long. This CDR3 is CASSQGNRISGNTIYF. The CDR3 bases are TGTGCCAGCAGCCAAGGCAACAGGATCTCTGGAAACACCATATATTTT.

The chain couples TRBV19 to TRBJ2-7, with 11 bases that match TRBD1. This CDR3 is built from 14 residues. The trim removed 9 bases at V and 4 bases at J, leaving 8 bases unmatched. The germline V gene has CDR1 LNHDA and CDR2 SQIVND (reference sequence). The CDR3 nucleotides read TGTGCCAGCAGCCGGACAGGGGGCAATTACGAGCAGTACTTC. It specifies CASSRTGGNYEQYF.

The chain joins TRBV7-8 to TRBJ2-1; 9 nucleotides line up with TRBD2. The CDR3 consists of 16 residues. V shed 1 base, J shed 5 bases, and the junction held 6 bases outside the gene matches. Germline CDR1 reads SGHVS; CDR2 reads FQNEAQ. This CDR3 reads CASSLEGVAGDNEQFF. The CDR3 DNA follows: TGTGCCAGCAGCTTAGAGGGGGTAGCGGGGGACAATGAGCAGTTCTTC.

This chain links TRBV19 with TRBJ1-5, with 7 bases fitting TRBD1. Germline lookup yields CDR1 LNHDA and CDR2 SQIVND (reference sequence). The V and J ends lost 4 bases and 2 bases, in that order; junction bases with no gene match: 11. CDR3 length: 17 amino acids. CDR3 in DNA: TGTGCCAGTAGTAGCGGTCAGGGGGTGAAGGGCAATCAGCCCCAGCATTTT. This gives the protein CASSSGQGVKGNQPQHF.

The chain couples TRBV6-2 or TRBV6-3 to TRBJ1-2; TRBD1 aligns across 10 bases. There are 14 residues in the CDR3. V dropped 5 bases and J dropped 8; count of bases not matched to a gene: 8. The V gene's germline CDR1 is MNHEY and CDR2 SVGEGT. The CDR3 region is CASSTRQGARGYTF. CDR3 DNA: TGTGCCAGCAGTACCCGACAGGGGGCGCGAGGCTACACCTTC.

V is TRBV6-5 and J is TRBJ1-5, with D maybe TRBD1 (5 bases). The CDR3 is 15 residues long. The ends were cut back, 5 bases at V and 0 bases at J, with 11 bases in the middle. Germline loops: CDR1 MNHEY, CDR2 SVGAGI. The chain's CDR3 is CASSQRGYSNQPQHF. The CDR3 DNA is TGTGCCAGCAGTCAACGGGGGTATAGCAATCAGCCCCAGCATTTT.

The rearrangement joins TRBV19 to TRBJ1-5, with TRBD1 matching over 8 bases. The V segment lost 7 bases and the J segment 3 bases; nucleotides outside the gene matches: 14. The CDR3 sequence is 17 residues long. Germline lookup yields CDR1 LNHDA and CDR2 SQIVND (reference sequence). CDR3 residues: CASISRTGTGLNQPQHF. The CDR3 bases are TGTGCCAGTATATCGCGGACCGGGACAGGTCTCAATCAGCCCCAGCATTTT. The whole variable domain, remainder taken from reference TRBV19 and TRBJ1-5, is DGGITQSPKYLFRKEGQNVTLSCEQNLNHDAMYWYRQDPGQGLRLIYYSQIVNDFQKGDIAEGYSVSREKKESFPLTVTSAQKNPTAFYLCASISRTGTGLNQPQHFGDGTRLSIL.

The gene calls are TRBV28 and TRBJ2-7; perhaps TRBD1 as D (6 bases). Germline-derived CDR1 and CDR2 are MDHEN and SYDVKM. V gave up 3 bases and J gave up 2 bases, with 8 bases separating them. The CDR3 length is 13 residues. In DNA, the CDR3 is TGTGCCAGCAGTTTGGGGGCTCCCTACGAGCAGTACTTC. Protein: CASSLGAPYEQYF.

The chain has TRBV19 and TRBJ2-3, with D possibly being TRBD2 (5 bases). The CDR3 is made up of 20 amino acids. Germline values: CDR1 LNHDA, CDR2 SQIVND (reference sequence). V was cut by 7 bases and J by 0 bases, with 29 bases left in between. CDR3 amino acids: CASTRVVLSGRRSSTDTQYF. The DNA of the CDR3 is TGTGCCAGTACGCGGGTCGTCTTATCGGGCCGCCGGTCTAGCACAGATACGCAGTATTTT.